This T cell receptor (beta chain) was sequenced in a study of cytomegalovirus exposure and HLA in healthy donors (dated by TCRdb to the late 2010s). Regarding the study in general: An earlier analysis of several hundred of the donors reported over 250 Gb of sequence data and 90 million to 120 million unique TCR beta sequences obtained from 180 million or so T cells. Class I and class II HLA loci were covered by the typing at four-digit resolution. The T cell repertoires of 670 or so subjects were profiled by immunosequencing and related to cytomegalovirus serostatus. To predict cytomegalovirus infection status, the study combined high-throughput TCR immunosequencing, statistical association of individual TCRs with disease status, and machine learning. In a later genetic analysis, genome-wide SNP genotypes for about 55% of the roughly 700 donors were used, and that subset was treated as a discovery cohort. Among the roughly 400 genotyped donors, 81% belonged to the genetic ancestry cluster associated with self-reported Caucasian donors. In the later analysis, no new phenotypic data were used to find candidate immune exposures; instead, reliance was placed on TCR beta sequences and their occurrence across donors. The number of typed donors differed by locus: roughly 620-630 for A, B, C, DRB1 and DQB1; some 500 for DQA1; 606 for DPA1; and roughly 470 for DPB1. Alongside the repertoire data, information on donor age, sex, ethnicity and CMV serostatus was compiled. An earlier analysis of a few hundred of the donors applied high-throughput TCR beta sequencing to assess whether each TCR beta V gene segment acted as functional or pseudogenic. A handful of DR-DQ haplotypes were handled as single units for association and clustering because linkage in the cohort was strong. In addition to the first cohort of approximately 650 subjects, a separate validation cohort of around 110 different subjects was used. Every repertoire in the discovery cohort had been generated on one and the same sequencing platform. Among under 450 genotyped donors of the cohort, an average of about 240,000 unique TCR beta nucleotide sequences were sequenced per donor, 15% to 20% of them non-productive. The study was designed to test whether signatures of past pathogen exposure could be identified by cataloging public T cell receptors. To study patterns of TCR occurrence, a later analysis re-analyzed previously published TCR beta repertoires from 700 or so donors and added high-resolution HLA genotyping. An early release covering approximately 600 HLA-typed donors comprised approximately 290 gigabases of sequencing data and around 85 million unique TCR sequences. Broad study findings and their caveats: A few of the identified cytomegalovirus-associated TCR beta chains were confirmed in vitro to be specific for cytomegalovirus antigens. Most TCR sequences were seen in very few donors, while some public TCRs were found in many individuals. Compared with equally common non-associated chains, HLA-associated TCR beta chains in a later analysis were more clonally expanded and had lower generation probabilities. A cluster of highly shared sequence variants was judged likely to be a technical artifact of the sequencing pipeline. Several of the top co-occurrence clusters appeared to be linked to parvovirus B19, influenza, CMV and Epstein-Barr virus, according to a later analysis. A later genetic analysis associated a missense DCLRE1C variant with V-gene and J-gene trimming of TCR beta chains, and an independent cohort replicated the association. This cohort had only TCR beta chains sequenced, and the lack of alpha or paired-chain data limited which features could be detected. Linkage disequilibrium might explain the correlated functional status among segregating V segments, but an unknown experimental factor could not be ruled out. Around 16 rarely observed V segments, including chromosome 9 orphons, were excluded from the earlier analysis of 550 to 700 of the donors because counts were too low. Because some donors lacked HLA typing at each locus, the association tests relied only on the typed subset. Because the 87-base-pair reads could not distinguish some IMGT-functional V segments, including TRBV6-2 and TRBV6-3, those segments were excluded. A later analysis found that most CMV-associated TCR beta chains appeared HLA-restricted, with HLA associations seemingly driven largely by CMV exposure. The authors suggested that the approach could potentially be extended to other disease states and immunological phenotypes. According to a later genetic analysis, donors in an Asian-associated ancestry cluster had fewer N-insertions in productive TCRs than the approximately 610-donor mean. A later analysis associated about 18,000 TCR beta sequences with specific HLA alleles at a false discovery rate of 0.05. A later analysis found that TCR association rates varied across HLA loci, with DRB1 alleles showing the most associated TCRs and HLA-C alleles the fewest. In an earlier analysis of 587 of the donors, most TCR beta V segments were observed in productive rearrangements about 87% or about 30% of the time, broadly matching IMGT annotations. The study listed 164 TCR beta chains as associated with cytomegalovirus. Roughly uniform sequencing depth across donors was assumed in presence/absence analyses, although this assumption may not hold. A further reported finding was that TCR beta sequences accurately predicted the HLA-A and HLA-B alleles for most subjects in the first cohort. The only immune exposure information available for the cohort was CMV serostatus. Strong co-occurrence of HLA alleles, especially DR and DQ, made assigning TCR associations to individual alleles difficult. In both the original and validation cohorts, the classifier was reported to diagnose cytomegalovirus status with high specificity and sensitivity.

The cohort comprised some 680 healthy bone marrow donors. Cohort members were all nominally healthy when sampled, although unrecorded immune exposures were likely present. The donor was CMV seronegative and belonged to the group of 350 to 400 seronegative cohort members. A peripheral blood sample was provided by each donor, and peripheral blood mononuclear cells were used for TCR beta sequencing. Genomic DNA was extracted from the blood cell samples with the Qiagen DNeasy Blood Extraction Kit. This clone was seen only once. Its antigen remains unidentified. One base away there is no much larger clone; base qualities are not given. Including the terminal cysteine and phenylalanine, the CDR3 comprises 13 residues. The CDR3 DNA has 39 bases and is translated from base 1. At the junction V is shortened by 6 bases and J by 4 bases, with 11 bases in between. The germline V gene (reference sequence) provides CDR1 LNHNV and CDR2 YYDKDF.

The library was produced with the immunoSEQ multiplex PCR assay. The multiplex PCR relied on a mix of 60 forward primers for TCR Vbeta segments and 13 reverse primers for TCR Jbeta segments. Amplification of the CDR3 region of rearranged TCR beta genes was performed with a multiplex PCR assay on genomic DNA. The Illumina HiSeq System was used to sequence the amplified TCR beta libraries as 87-base-pair reads. In the original analysis: A later analysis counted some 74 million unique TCR beta chains across the 670 or so repertoires, and approximately 11 million of these chains were shared by at least two donors. Raw reads were error-corrected and collapsed into unique sequences with a nearest-neighbor algorithm that merged closely related sequences to remove PCR and sequencing errors. Alignment of CDR3 sequences to IMGT reference sequences was used to assign V, D and J gene segments. Each retained sequence needed at least a six-nucleotide match to both a V gene segment and a J gene segment. A rearrangement counted as productive if the CDR3 had no stop codons and remained in frame with V and J, and every other rearrangement counted as non-productive. Following IMGT convention, CDR3 was defined as the stretch from the second conserved V-encoded cysteine up to the conserved J-encoded phenylalanine. Sequences without an unambiguous match to a single V gene segment were excluded from the earlier analysis of about 640 of the donors. An earlier analysis of 450 to 650 of the donors called V segments functional above 56.7% productive rearrangements and segregating when the between-donor standard deviation exceeded 5%. A statistical classification framework was developed to diagnose cytomegalovirus status using the catalog of TCR beta chain sequences. A later analysis assigned V and J genes by comparing TCR nucleotide sequences with IMGT/GENE-DB human TR gene sequences. In a later analysis, CDR3 sequences and most-parsimonious VDJ recombination scenarios were assigned using the TCRdist pipeline. A later analysis defined each TCR beta chain by its CDR3 amino acid sequence plus V-gene family, and excluded reads lacking a unique V-gene family. A later analysis removed 500 to 650 highly shared, low-generation-probability nucleotide sequences to deal with suspected cross-contamination and a sequencing artifact. In a later analysis, a clonal expansion index for each public chain was calculated from normalized within-repertoire ranks of inferred template counts. In a later analysis, generation probabilities were computed with a VDJ recombination model fitted to out-of-frame rearrangements, and the resulting probabilities were checked against IGoR. In a later analysis, hypergeometric tests were used to score TCR-TCR, TCR-HLA and TCR-CMV co-occurrence, with a repertoire-size bias correction applied to TCR pairs. To estimate false discovery rates, a later analysis permuted the HLA or CMV assignments 20 times. In a later analysis, co-occurring TCRs were grouped with DBSCAN, and TCRdist sequence similarity was added when clustering was performed within HLA-allele-positive subsets. Co-occurrence clustering excluded repertoires with fewer than 30,000 or more than 120,000 public chains, plus five with anomalous nucleotide sharing. The clones in this table, taken by TCRdb from immuneACCESS, are in-frame only. Not every clone is retained; where verified, under half of the shortfall comes from an unresolved V gene, and the cause of the rest is unknown. D and trimming were read from the DNA, whereas the V and J calls and clone size are those reported in that table. Within this sample are roughly 150,000 clones, with about 81% of them counted one time only. About 1.9% of the sample is in the top ten clones.

The sample comprised PBMCs. The TCR comes from a woman between 18 and 29 years old in good health and CMV-seronegative. The chain uses TRBV15 and TRBJ2-3, with the identity of the D gene unclear. The bases read TGTGCCACCAGTAACCCACCGGCAGATACGCAGTATTTT. This sequence encodes CATSNPPADTQYF.